A selection of T cell receptor beta chains follows, all from one sample in a study of blood T cell repertoires in COVID-19. Sequencing was performed with immunoSEQ multiplex PCR; in TCRdb, only in-frame clones are kept and a portion is missing. Of fewer than 120,000 clones in the sample, approximately 85% are singletons; the top ten hold 16%. The material sequenced was peripheral blood. These receptors were collected from a woman in her sixties with acute or convalescent COVID-19. Each CDR3 is given with its conserved first and last residue. The order of the fields is V gene, J gene, CDR3 protein.

TRBV5-1,TRBJ1-1,CASSLGGQGRAEAFF
TRBV7-7,TRBJ2-2,CASSLTREYTGELFF
TRBV28,TRBJ1-2,CASSSGPGTGGLGYTF
TRBV6-2/TRBV6-3,TRBJ1-1,CASSSFTHDTEAFF
TRBV5-1,TRBJ1-2,CASSFEGSGYTF
TRBV4-2,TRBJ2-1,CASSQEALGDNEQFF
TRBV7-2,TRBJ1-4,CASSLDPGTNEKLFF
TRBV6-5,TRBJ2-7,CASSYRLTYEQYF
TRBV28,TRBJ1-2,CASSLEGTGYGYTF
TRBV2,TRBJ2-7,CASTDGGGQAYEQYF
TRBV28,TRBJ2-7,CASSSGTYEQYF
TRBV28,TRBJ1-5,CASRAGGTARNDQPQHF
TRBV20-1,TRBJ2-1,CSARPPNLEFF
TRBV29-1,TRBJ1-2,CSVLWERGPQGYTF
TRBV6-2/TRBV6-3,TRBJ2-7,CASSPRRGPVGEQYF
TRBV28,TRBJ1-2,CASSSGYYGYTF
TRBV28,TRBJ1-1,CASSLYLKRNTEAFF
TRBV5-1,TRBJ1-2,CASSFNGGGLNYGYTF
TRBV5-5,TRBJ1-1,CASSLPLQGTEAFF
TRBV9,TRBJ1-2,CASSATGTGGWYGYTF
TRBV11-2,TRBJ2-3,CASSLGPDTQYF
TRBV6-2/TRBV6-3,TRBJ1-5,CASSAPGTGPPQHF
TRBV7-3,TRBJ2-1,CASSAAEMIYYNEQFF
TRBV6-6,TRBJ1-3,CASSYDYSSSGNTIYF
TRBV5-1,TRBJ2-5,CASSLGTSGVLETQYF
TRBV11-3,TRBJ2-7,CASSPGQSSYEQYF
TRBV6-2/TRBV6-3,TRBJ2-5,CASSYSVLPGIKETQYF
TRBV30,TRBJ1-1,CAWSEGSTEAFF
TRBV6-2/TRBV6-3,TRBJ1-6,CASSYSRGPRNSPLHF
TRBV19,TRBJ2-6,CASTSGTDETNVLTF
TRBV7-6,TRBJ2-2,CASSLVGGAGELFF
TRBV6-5,TRBJ2-5,CASRRDRQLQETQYF